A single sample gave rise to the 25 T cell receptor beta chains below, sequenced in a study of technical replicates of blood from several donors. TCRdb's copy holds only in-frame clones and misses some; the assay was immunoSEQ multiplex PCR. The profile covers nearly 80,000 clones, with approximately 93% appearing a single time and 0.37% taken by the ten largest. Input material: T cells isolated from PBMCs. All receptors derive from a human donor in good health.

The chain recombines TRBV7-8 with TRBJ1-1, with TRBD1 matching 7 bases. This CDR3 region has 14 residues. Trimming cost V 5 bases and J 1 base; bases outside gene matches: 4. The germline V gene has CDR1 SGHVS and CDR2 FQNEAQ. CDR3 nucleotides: TGTGCCAGCAGCCTACGGGACAGGAACACTGAAGCTTTCTTT. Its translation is CASSLRDRNTEAFF.

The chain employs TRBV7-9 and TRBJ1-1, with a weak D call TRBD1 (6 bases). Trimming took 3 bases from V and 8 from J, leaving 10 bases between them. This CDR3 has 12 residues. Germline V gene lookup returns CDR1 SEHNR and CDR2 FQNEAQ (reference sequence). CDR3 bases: TGTGCCAGCAGCTTGGAAGGACAGGAAGCTTTCTTT. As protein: CASSLEGQEAFF.

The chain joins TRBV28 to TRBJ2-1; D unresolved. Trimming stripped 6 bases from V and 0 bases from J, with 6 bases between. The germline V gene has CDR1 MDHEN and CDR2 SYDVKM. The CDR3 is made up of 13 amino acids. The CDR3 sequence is CASRQSSYNEQFF. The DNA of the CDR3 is TGTGCCAGCAGACAGAGCTCCTACAATGAGCAGTTCTTC.

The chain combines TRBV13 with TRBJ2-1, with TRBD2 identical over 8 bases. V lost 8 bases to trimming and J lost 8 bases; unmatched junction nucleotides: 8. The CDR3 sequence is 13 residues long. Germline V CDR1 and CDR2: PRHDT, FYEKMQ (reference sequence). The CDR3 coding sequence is TGTGCCAGCTTTAGGAAGCGGGAGCATGAGCAGTTCTTC. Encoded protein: CASFRKREHEQFF.

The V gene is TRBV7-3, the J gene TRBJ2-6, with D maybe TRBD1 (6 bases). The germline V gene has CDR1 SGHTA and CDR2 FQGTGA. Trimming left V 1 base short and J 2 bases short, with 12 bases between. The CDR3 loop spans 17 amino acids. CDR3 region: CASSLNQGLAGANVLTF. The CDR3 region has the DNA TGTGCCAGCAGCTTAAACCAGGGGCTTGCTGGGGCCAACGTCCTGACTTTC.

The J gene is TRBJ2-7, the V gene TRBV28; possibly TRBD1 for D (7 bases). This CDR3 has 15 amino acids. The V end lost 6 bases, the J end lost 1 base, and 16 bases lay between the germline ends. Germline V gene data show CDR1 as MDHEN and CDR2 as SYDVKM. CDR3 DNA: TGTGCCAGCAGCGGTAGGGGGCGGGAATCCTACGAGCAGTACTTC. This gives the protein CASSGRGRESYEQYF.

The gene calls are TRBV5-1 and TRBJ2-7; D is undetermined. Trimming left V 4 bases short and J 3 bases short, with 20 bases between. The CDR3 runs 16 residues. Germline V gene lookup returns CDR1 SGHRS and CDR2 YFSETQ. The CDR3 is CASSPDLSEAGYEQYF. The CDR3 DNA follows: TGCGCCAGCAGCCCCGATTTATCTGAAGCAGGCTACGAGCAGTACTTC. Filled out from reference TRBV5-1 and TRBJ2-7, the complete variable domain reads KAGVTQTPRYLIKTRGQQVTLSCSPISGHRSVSWYQQTPGQGLQFLFEYFSETQRNKGNFPGRFSGRQFSNSRSEMNVSTLELGDSALYLCASSPDLSEAGYEQYFGPGTRLTVT.

The CDR3 spells CASSQGWAQSYEQYF. DNA for the CDR3: TGTGCCAGCAGCCAAGGCTGGGCACAGTCCTACGAGCAGTACTTC. The genes are TRBV4-2 and TRBJ2-7; D not resolved. Deletions cut 1 base from V and 1 base from J, with 11 bases between. The CDR3 runs 15 residues. The V gene's germline CDR1 is LGHNA and CDR2 YNFKEQ.

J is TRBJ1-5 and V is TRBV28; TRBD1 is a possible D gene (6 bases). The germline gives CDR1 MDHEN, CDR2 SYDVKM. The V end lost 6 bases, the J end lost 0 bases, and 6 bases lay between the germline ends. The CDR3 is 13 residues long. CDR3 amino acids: CASRDSSNQPQHF. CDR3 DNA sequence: TGTGCCAGCAGGGACAGTAGCAATCAGCCCCAGCATTTT.

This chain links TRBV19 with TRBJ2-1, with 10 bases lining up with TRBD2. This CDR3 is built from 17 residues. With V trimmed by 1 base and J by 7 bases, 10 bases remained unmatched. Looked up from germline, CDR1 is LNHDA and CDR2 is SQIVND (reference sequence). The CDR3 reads CASSIVYPSGRVNEQFF. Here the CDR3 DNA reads TGTGCCAGTAGTATAGTTTATCCTAGCGGGAGAGTAAATGAGCAGTTCTTC. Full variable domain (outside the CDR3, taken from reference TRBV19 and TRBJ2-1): DGGITQSPKYLFRKEGQNVTLSCEQNLNHDAMYWYRQDPGQGLRLIYYSQIVNDFQKGDIAEGYSVSREKKESFPLTVTSAQKNPTAFYLCASSIVYPSGRVNEQFFGPGTRLTVL.

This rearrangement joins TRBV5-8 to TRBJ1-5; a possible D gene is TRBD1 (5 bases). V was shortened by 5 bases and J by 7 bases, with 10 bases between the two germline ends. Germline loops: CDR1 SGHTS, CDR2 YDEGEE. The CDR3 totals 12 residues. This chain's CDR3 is CASRQVSQPQHF. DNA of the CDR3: TGTGCCAGCAGACAGGTGTCCCAGCCCCAGCATTTT.

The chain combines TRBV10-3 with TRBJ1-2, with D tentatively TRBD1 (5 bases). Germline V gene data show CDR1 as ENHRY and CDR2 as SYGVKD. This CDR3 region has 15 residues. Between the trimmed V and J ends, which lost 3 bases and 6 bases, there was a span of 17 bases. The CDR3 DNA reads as TGTGCCATCAGTGATGGAAGGGGCGTAAGGGATGGCTACACCTTC. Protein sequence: CAISDGRGVRDGYTF.

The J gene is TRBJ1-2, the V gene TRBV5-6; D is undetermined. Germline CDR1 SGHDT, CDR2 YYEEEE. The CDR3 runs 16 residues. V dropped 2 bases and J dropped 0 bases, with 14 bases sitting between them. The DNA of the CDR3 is TGTGCCAGCAGCTTCCTTGAGACGGAGTCTAACTATGGCTACACCTTC. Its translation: CASSFLETESNYGYTF.

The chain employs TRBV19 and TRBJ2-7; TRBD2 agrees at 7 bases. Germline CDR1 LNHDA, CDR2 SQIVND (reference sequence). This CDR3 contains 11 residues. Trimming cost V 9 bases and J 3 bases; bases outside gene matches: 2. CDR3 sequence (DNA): TGTGCCAGCGGACTAGGCTACGAGCAGTACTTC. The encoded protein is CASGLGYEQYF.

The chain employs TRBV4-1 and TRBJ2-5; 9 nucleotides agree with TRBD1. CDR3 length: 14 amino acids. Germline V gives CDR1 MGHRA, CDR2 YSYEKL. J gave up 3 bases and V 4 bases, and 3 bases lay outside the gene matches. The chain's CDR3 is CASSPTGGEETQYF. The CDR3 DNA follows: TGCGCCAGCAGCCCGACAGGGGGAGAAGAGACCCAGTACTTC.

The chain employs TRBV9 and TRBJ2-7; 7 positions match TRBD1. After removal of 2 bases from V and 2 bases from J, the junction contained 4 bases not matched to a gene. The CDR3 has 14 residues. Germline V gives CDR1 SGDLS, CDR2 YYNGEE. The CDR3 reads CASSVTGSPYEQYF. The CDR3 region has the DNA TGTGCCAGCAGCGTGACAGGGTCCCCCTACGAGCAGTACTTC.

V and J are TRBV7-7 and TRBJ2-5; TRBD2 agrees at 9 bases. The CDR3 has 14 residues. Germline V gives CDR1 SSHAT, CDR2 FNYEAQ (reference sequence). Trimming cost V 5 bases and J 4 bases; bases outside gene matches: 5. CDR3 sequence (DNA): TGTGCCAGCAGCCCATTAGCGGGAGTAGAGACCCAGTACTTC. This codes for CASSPLAGVETQYF.

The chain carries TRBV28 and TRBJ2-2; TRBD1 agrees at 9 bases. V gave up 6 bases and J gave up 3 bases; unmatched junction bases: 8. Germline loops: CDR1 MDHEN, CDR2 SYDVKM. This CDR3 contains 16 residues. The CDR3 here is CASSLVGDRDTGELFF. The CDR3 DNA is TGTGCCAGCAGCTTGGTGGGGGACAGGGACACCGGGGAGCTGTTTTTT.

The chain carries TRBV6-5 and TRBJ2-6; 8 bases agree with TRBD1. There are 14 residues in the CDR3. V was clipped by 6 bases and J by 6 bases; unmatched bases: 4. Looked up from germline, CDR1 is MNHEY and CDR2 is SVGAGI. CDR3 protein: CASRPQGAANVLTF. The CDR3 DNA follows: TGTGCCAGCAGACCCCAGGGGGCGGCCAACGTCCTGACTTTC.

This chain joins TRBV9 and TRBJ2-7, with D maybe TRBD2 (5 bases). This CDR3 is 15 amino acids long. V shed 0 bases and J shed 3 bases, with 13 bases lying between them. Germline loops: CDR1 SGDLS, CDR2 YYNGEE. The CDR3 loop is CASSVASAGLYEQYF. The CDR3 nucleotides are TGTGCCAGCAGCGTAGCTTCGGCAGGACTCTACGAGCAGTACTTC.

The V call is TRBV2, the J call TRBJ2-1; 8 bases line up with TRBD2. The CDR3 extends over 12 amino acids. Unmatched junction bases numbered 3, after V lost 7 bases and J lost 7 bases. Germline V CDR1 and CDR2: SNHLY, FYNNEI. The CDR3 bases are TGTGCCAGCACCAAGCGGGGGAATGAGCAGTTCTTC. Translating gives CASTKRGNEQFF.

CDR3 sequence (DNA): TGTGCCATCAGTGACCCGACAGGGAACACTGAAGCTTTCTTT. It specifies CAISDPTGNTEAFF. The J gene is TRBJ1-1, the V gene TRBV10-3, with D tentatively TRBD1 (6 bases). Trimming left V 3 bases short and J 1 base short, with 9 bases between. Germline-derived CDR1 and CDR2 are ENHRY and SYGVKD. The CDR3 sequence is 14 residues long.

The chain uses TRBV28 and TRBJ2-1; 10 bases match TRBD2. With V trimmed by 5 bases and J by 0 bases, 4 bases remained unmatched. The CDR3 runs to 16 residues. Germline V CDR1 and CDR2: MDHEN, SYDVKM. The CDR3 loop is CASSVSSGSSYNEQFF. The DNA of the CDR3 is TGTGCCAGCAGTGTATCTAGCGGGAGCTCCTACAATGAGCAGTTCTTC.

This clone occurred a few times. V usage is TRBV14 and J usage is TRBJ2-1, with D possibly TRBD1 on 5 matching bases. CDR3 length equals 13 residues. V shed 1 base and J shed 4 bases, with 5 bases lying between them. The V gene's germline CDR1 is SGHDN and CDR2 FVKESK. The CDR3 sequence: CASSQGQYNEQFF. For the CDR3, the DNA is TGTGCCAGCAGCCAAGGACAGTACAATGAGCAGTTCTTC.

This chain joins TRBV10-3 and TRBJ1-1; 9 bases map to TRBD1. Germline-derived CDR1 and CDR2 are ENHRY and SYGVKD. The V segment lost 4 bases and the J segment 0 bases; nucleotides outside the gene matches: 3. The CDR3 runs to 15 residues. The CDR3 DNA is TGTGCCATCAGTGGACAGGGGGGGATGAACACTGAAGCTTTCTTT. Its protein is CAISGQGGMNTEAFF.